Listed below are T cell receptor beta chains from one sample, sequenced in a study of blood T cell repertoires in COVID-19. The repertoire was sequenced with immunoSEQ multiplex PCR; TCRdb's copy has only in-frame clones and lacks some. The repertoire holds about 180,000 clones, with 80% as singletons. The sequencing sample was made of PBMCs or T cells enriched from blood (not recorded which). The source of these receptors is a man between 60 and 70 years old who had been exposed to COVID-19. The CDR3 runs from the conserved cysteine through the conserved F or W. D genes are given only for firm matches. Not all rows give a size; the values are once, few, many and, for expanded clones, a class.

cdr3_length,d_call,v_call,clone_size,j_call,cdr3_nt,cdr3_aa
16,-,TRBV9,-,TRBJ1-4,TGTGCCAGCAGCGTAGCTCCGGAGGCCTATAATGAAAAACTGTTTTTT,CASSVAPEAYNEKLFF
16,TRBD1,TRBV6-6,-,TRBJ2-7,TGTGCCAGCAGTGGCACCCGGGACAGGGGTTCATACGAGCAGTACTTC,CASSGTRDRGSYEQYF
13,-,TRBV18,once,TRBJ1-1,TGTGCCAGCTCGCCGGACCTCGGGGGAGAAGCTTTCTTT,CASSPDLGGEAFF
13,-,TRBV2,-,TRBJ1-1,TGTGCCAGCAGCGTGGACAGATCCACTGAAGCTTTCTTT,CASSVDRSTEAFF
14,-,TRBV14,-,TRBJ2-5,TGTGCCAGCAGCCAAGACAGCGCGAAAGAGACCCAGTACTTC,CASSQDSAKETQYF
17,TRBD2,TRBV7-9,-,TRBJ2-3,TGTGCCAGCAGCTTAGTTGTTAGCGGGAGCCCCACAGATACGCAGTATTTT,CASSLVVSGSPTDTQYF
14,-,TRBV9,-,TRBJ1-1,TGTGCCAGCAGCGTGGACAGCATGAACACTGAAGCTTTCTTT,CASSVDSMNTEAFF
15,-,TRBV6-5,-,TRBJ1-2,TGTGCCAGCAGTTCTCCGGGACGGGGGTACTATGGCTACACCTTC,CASSSPGRGYYGYTF
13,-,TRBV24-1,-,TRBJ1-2,TGTGCCACCAGTGATTTCCGGGGTTATGGCTACACCTTC,CATSDFRGYGYTF
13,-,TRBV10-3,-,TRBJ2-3,TGTGCCATCAACCCGGACTTCTCAGATACGCAGTATTTT,CAINPDFSDTQYF
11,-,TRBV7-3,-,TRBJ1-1,TGTGCCAGCAGCTTGCAGGGAATAGCTTTCTTT,CASSLQGIAFF
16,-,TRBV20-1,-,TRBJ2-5,TGCAGTGCTAGTGTGGGTGCGGTCGCCTTCCGGGAGACCCAGTACTTC,CSASVGAVAFRETQYF
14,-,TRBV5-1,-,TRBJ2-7,TGCGCCAGCAGCTCGGGACTGGCCAGGGACGAGCAGTACTTC,CASSSGLARDEQYF
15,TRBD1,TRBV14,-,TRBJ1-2,TGTGCCAGCAGCGCGGCGGGACAGGGGTACTATGGCTACACCTTC,CASSAAGQGYYGYTF
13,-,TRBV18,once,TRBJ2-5,TGTGCCAGCTCACCACCTTGGGAGGAGACCCAGTACTTC,CASSPPWEETQYF
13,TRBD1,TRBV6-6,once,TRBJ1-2,TGTGCCAGCAGTAACAGGGGGCGCGGTGGCTACACCTTC,CASSNRGRGGYTF
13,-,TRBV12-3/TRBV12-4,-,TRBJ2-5,TGTGCCAGCACCTCTGGACACGGAAAGACCCAGTACTTC,CASTSGHGKTQYF
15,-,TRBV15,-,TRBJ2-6,TGTGCCACCAGCAGCCAGGGAACCGGGGCCAACGTCCTGACTTTC,CATSSQGTGANVLTF
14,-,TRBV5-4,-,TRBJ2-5,TGTGCCAGCAGCCCAGGACAAACTCAAGAGACCCAGTACTTC,CASSPGQTQETQYF
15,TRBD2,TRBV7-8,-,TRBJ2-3,TGTGCCAGCAGCCTCAGCGGGAGTCCCACAGATACGCAGTATTTT,CASSLSGSPTDTQYF
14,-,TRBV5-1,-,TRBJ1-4,TGCGCCAGCAGCTCTGACAGGCCGGCTGAAAAACTGTTTTTT,CASSSDRPAEKLFF
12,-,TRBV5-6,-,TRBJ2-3,TGTGCCAGCAGCCGCCCGGTAGATACGCAGTATTTT,CASSRPVDTQYF
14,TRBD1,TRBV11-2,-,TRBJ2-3,TGTGCCAGCATGGTGGGACAGGTTACAGATACGCAGTATTTT,CASMVGQVTDTQYF
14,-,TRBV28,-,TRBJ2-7,TGTGCCAGCAGTTTATACCTCGGGTCTCAAGAGCAGTACTTC,CASSLYLGSQEQYF
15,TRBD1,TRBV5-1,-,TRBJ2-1,TGCGCCAGCAGCTTGGGACAGGGAGTAGGGGATGAGCAGTTCTTC,CASSLGQGVGDEQFF
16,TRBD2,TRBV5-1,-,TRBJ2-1,TGCGCCAGCAGTTCCAGGGGCGGGAGGCCTGTGAATGAGCAGTTCTTC,CASSSRGGRPVNEQFF
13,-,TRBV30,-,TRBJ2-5,TGTGCCTGGAGTGTGTCTGGAGGTGAGACCCAGTACTTC,CAWSVSGGETQYF
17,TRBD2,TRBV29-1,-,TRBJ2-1,TGCAGCGTTGACCGGGAGGGAGCGGTGAGCTCCTACAATGAGCAGTTCTTC,CSVDREGAVSSYNEQFF
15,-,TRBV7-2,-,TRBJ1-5,TGTGCCAGCAGCCTGGACAGCTATAGCAATCAGCCCCAGCATTTT,CASSLDSYSNQPQHF
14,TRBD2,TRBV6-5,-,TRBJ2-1,TGTGCCAGCCAGGCGGGAGGCTCCTACAATGAGCAGTTCTTC,CASQAGGSYNEQFF
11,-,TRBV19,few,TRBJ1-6,TGTGCCAGTATGAGGAATTCACCCCTCCACTTT,CASMRNSPLHF
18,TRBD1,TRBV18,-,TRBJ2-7,TGTGCCAGCTCACCACCTCTCGTAGACAGGGGGCACAGGTACGAGCAGTACTTC,CASSPPLVDRGHRYEQYF
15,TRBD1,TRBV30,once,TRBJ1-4,TGTGCCTGGAGAAGAGACAGGGGCATCGACGTAAAACTGTTTTTT,CAWRRDRGIDVKLFF
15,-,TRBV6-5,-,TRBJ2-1,TGTGCCAGCAGTTTGCAGGGGAACCCCTACAATGAGCAGTTCTTC,CASSLQGNPYNEQFF
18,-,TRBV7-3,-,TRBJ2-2,TGTGCCAGCAGCTTATGGGGTCGGGGAGTCGCGAACACCGGGGAGCTGTTTTTT,CASSLWGRGVANTGELFF
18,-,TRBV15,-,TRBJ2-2,TGTGCCACCAGCAGAGCAAAAAGGGACTGGGCGAACACCGGGGAGCTGTTTTTT,CATSRAKRDWANTGELFF
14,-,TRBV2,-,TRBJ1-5,TGTGCCAGCACCCTAGAGGGATCCAATCAGCCCCAGCATTTT,CASTLEGSNQPQHF
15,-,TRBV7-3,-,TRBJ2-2,TGTGCCAGCAGCTTAGTGGTCAGGGCCACCGGGGAGCTGTTTTTT,CASSLVVRATGELFF
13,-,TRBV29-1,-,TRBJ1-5,TGCAGCGTTGGAGGGACACGGGATCAGCCCCAGCATTTT,CSVGGTRDQPQHF
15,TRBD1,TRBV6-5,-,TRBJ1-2,TGTGCCAGCAGGGGACGGACAGGCTCCTTCTCAGGCTACACCTTC,CASRGRTGSFSGYTF
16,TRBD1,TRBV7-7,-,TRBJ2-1,TGTGCCAGCAGCGACACGGACAGGATGAGATACAATGAGCAGTTCTTC,CASSDTDRMRYNEQFF
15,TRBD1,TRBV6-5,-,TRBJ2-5,TGTGCCAGCAGTTACCCCGGACAGGGCAAAGAGACCCAGTACTTC,CASSYPGQGKETQYF
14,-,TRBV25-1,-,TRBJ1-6,TGTGCCAGCAGGGAGGGCTACCGGAATTCACCCCTCCACTTT,CASREGYRNSPLHF
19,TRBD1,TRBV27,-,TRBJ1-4,TGTGCCAGCAGCCCAACTCCCGGGACAGCGTTTGGGGGAGTTGAAAAACTGTTTTTT,CASSPTPGTAFGGVEKLFF
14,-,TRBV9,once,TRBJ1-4,TGTGCCAGCACCGTAGATACAACTAATGAAAAACTGTTTTTT,CASTVDTTNEKLFF
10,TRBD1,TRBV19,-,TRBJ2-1,TGTGCCAGTAGAGGACAGGGGCTGTTCTTC,CASRGQGLFF
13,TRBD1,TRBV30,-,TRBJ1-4,TGTGCCTGGGCAGGGGGCTTCGATGAAAAACTGTTTTTT,CAWAGGFDEKLFF
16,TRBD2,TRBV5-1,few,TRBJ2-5,TGCGCCAGCAGCGGTTCGGGGACTAGCGGGGAAGAGACCCAGTACTTC,CASSGSGTSGEETQYF
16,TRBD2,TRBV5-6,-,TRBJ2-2,TGTGCCAGCAGCATACTAGCGGGAGTGGCCACCGGGGAGCTGTTTTTT,CASSILAGVATGELFF
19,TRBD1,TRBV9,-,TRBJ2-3,TGTGCCAGCAGCGCTTCCCGGGACAGGGGACCTGATTACACAGATACGCAGTATTTT,CASSASRDRGPDYTDTQYF
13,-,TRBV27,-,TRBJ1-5,TGTGCCAGCACCCCGGCGGGAGGTCAGCCCCAGCATTTT,CASTPAGGQPQHF
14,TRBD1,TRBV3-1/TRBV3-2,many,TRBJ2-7,TGTGCCAGCAGCCCGGGACAGGGAGTCTACGAGCAGTACTTC,CASSPGQGVYEQYF